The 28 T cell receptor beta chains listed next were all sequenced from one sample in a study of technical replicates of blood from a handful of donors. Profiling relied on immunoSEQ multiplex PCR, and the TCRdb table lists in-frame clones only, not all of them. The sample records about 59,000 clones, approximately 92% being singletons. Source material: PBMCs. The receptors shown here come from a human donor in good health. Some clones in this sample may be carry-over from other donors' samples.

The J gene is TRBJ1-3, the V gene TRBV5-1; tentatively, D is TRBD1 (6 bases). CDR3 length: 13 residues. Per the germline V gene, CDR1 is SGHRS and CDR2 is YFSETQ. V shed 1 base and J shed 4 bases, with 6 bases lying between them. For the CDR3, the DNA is TGCGCCAGCAGCTTGACAGGGGGAAACACCATATATTTT. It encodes CASSLTGGNTIYF. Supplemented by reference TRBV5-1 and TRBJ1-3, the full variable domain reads KAGVTQTPRYLIKTRGQQVTLSCSPISGHRSVSWYQQTPGQGLQFLFEYFSETQRNKGNFPGRFSGRQFSNSRSEMNVSTLELGDSALYLCASSLTGGNTIYFGEGSWLTVV.

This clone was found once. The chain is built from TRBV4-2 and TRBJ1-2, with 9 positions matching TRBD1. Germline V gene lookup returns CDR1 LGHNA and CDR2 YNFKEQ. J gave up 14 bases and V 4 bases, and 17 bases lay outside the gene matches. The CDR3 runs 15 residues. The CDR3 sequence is CASSPGAVIQGATTF. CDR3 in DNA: TGTGCCAGCAGCCCCGGAGCAGTCATACAGGGGGCTACGACCTTC.

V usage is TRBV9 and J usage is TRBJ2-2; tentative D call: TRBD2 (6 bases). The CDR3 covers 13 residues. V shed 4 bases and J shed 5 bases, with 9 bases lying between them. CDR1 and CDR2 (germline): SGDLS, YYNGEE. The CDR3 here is CASSFGLTGELFF. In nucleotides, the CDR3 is TGTGCCAGCAGCTTCGGACTAACCGGGGAGCTGTTTTTT.

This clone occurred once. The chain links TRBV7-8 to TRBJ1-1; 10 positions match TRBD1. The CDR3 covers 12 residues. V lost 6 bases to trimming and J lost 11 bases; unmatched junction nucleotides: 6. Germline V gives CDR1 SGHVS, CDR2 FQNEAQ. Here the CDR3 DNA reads TGTGCCAGCAGTTGGACAGGGGGTATCGCTTTCTTT. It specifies CASSWTGGIAFF.

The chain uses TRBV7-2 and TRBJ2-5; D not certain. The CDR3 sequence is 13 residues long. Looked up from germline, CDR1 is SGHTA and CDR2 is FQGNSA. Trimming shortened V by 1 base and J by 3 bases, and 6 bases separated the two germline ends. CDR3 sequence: CASSLGVEETQYF. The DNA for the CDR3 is TGTGCCAGCAGCTTAGGAGTAGAAGAGACCCAGTACTTC.

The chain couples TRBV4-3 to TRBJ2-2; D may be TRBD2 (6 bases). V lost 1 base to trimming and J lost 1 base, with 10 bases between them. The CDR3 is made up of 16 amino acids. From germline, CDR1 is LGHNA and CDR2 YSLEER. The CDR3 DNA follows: TGCGCCAGCAGCCAAGGGCCAGCGGGGAACACCGGGGAGCTGTTTTTT. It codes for CASSQGPAGNTGELFF.

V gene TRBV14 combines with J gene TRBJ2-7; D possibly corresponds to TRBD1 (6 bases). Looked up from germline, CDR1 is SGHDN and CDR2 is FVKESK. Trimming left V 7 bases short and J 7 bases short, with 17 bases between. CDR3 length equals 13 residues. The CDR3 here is CASTGTPQGEQYF. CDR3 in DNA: TGTGCCAGCACAGGGACGCCTCAGGGGGAGCAGTACTTC.

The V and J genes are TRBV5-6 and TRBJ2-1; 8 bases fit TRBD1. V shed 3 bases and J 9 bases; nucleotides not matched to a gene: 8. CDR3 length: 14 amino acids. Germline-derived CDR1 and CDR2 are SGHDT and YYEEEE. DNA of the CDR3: TGTGCCAGCAGCTCCGCCGGGACAGGTCGTGAGCAGTTCTTC. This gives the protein CASSSAGTGREQFF.

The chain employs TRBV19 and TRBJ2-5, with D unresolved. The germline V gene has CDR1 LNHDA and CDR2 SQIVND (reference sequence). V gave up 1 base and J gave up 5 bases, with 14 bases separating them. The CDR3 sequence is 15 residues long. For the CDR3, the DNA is TGTGCCAGTAGTATAGGGTCGCAAGCCAGGGAGACCCAGTACTTC. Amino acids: CASSIGSQARETQYF.

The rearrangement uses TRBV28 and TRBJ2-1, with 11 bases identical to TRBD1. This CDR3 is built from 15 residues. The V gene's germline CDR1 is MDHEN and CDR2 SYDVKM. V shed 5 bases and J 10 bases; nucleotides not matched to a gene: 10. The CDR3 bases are TGTGCCAGCAGTATTACCGGGACAGGGGGAGACGAGCAGTTCTTC. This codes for CASSITGTGGDEQFF.

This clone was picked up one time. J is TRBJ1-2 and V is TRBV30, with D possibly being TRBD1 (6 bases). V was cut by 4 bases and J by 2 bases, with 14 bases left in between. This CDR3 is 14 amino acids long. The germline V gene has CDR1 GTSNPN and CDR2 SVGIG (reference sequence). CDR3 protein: CAWKGGSRNYGYTF. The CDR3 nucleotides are TGTGCCTGGAAGGGGGGGTCACGAAACTATGGCTACACCTTC. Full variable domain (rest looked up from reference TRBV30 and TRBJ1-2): SQTIHQWPATLVQPVGSPLSLECTVEGTSNPNLYWYRQAAGRGLQLLFYSVGIGQISSEVPQNLSASRPQDRQFILSSKKLLLSDSGFYLCAWKGGSRNYGYTFGSGTRLTVV.

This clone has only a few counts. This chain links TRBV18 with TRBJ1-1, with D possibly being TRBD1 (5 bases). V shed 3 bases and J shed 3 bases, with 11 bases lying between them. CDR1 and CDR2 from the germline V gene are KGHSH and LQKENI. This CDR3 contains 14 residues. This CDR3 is CASSPVTGDTEAFF. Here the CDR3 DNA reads TGTGCCAGCTCACCCGTAACGGGGGACACTGAAGCTTTCTTT.

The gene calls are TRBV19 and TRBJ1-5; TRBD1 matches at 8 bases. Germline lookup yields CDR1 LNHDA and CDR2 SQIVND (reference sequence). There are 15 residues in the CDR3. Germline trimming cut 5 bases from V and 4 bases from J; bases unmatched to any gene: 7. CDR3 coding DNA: TGTGCCAGTAGTCCCCGGACAGGGACGAATCAGCCCCAGCATTTT. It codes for CASSPRTGTNQPQHF.

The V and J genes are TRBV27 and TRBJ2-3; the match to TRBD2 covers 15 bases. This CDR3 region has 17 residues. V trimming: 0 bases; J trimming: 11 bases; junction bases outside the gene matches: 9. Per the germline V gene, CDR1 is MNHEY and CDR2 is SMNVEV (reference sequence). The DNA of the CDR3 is TGTGCCAGCAGTTTATCGAGAGGACTAGCGGGGGGGCGGGGGCAGTATTTT. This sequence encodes CASSLSRGLAGGRGQYF.

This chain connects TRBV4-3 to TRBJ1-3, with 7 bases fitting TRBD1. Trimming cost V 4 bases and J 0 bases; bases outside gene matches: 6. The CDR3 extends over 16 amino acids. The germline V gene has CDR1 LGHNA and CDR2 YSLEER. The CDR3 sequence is CASSPRTGSSGNTIYF. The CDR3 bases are TGCGCCAGCAGCCCTAGGACAGGTAGCTCTGGAAACACCATATATTTT.

DNA of the CDR3: TGTGCCAGTAGTATAGATCCCCTAGCGGGAGCGAGGAACGAGCAGTACTTC. Translation: CASSIDPLAGARNEQYF. The chain joins TRBV19 to TRBJ2-7; 10 nucleotides line up with TRBD2. Unmatched junction bases numbered 10, after V lost 0 bases and J lost 5 bases. This CDR3 is 17 amino acids long. Per germline, CDR1 LNHDA and CDR2 SQIVND (reference sequence).

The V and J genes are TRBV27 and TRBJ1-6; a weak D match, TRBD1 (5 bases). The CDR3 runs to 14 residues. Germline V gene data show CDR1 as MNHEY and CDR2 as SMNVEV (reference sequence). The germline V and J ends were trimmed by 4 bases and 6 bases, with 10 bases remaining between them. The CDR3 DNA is TGTGCCAGCAGTTCCGGGGGGGGTAATTCACCCCTCCACTTT. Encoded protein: CASSSGGGNSPLHF.

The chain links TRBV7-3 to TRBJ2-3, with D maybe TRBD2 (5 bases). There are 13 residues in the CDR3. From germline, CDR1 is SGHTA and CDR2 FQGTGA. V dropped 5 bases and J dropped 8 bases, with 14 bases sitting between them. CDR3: CASSPHAEGTQYF. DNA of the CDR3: TGTGCCAGCAGCCCCCACGCTGAGGGTACGCAGTATTTT. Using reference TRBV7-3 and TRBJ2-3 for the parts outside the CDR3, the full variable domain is GAGVSQTPSNKVTEKGKYVELRCDPISGHTALYWYRQSLGQGPEFLIYFQGTGAADDSGLPNDRFFAVRPEGSVSTLKIQRTERGDSAVYLCASSPHAEGTQYFGPGTRLTVL.

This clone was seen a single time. CDR3 sequence reads: CASSASGRGGQDEQYF. CDR3 DNA: TGTGCCAGCAGCGCTAGCGGGAGGGGGGGTCAGGATGAGCAGTACTTC. V and J are TRBV9 and TRBJ2-7; 12 bases are shared with TRBD2. The CDR3 covers 16 residues. Germline V gene lookup returns CDR1 SGDLS and CDR2 YYNGEE. Germline trimming cut 3 bases from V and 7 bases from J; bases unmatched to any gene: 11.

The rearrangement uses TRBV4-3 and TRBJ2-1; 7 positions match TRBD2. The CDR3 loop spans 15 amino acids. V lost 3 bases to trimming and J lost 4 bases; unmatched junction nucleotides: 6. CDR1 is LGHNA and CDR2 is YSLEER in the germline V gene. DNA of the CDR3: TGCGCCAGCAGCCAGGAAGCGCGGGAGTACAATGAGCAGTTCTTC. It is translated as CASSQEAREYNEQFF.

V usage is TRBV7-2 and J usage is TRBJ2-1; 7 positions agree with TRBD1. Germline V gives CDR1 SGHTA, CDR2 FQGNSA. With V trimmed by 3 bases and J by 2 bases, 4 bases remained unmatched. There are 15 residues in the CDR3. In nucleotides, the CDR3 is TGTGCCAGCAGCTTTCGACAGGGCGCCTACAATGAGCAGTTCTTC. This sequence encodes CASSFRQGAYNEQFF.

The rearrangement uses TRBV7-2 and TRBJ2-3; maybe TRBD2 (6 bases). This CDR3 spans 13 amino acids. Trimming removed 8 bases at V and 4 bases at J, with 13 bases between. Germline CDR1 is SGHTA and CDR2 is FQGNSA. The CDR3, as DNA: TGTGCCAGCGGGCGGGAAGGTGCAGATACGCAGTATTTT. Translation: CASGREGADTQYF. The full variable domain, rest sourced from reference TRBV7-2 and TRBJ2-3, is GAGVSQSPSNKVTEKGKDVELRCDPISGHTALYWYRQSLGQGLEFLIYFQGNSAPDKSGLPSDRFSAERTGGSVSTLTIQRTQQEDSAVYLCASGREGADTQYFGPGTRLTVL.

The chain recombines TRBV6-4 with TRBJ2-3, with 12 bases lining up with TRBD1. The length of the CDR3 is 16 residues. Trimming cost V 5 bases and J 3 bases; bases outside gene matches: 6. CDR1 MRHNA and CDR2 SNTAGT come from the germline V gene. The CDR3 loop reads CASSPGQGAKTDTQYF. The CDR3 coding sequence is TGTGCCAGCAGTCCGGGACAGGGGGCAAAGACAGATACGCAGTATTTT.

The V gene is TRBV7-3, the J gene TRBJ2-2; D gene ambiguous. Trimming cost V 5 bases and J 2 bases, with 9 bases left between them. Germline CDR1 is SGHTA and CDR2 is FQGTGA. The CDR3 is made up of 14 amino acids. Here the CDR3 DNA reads TGTGCCAGCAGCCTCAACTCTAACACCGGGGAGCTGTTTTTT. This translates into CASSLNSNTGELFF.

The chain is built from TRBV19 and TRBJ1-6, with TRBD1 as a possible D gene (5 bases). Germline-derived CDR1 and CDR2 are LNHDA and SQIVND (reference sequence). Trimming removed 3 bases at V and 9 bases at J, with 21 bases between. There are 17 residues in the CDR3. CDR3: CASSMGWGGAGFSPLHF. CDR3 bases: TGTGCCAGTAGTATGGGCTGGGGAGGGGCCGGTTTTTCACCCCTCCACTTT.

The CDR3 is CSVEERTGDNYGYTF. The CDR3 nucleotides are TGCAGCGTTGAAGAGAGGACAGGAGACAACTATGGCTACACCTTC. The chain couples TRBV29-1 to TRBJ1-2; 7 positions agree with TRBD1. This CDR3 is built from 15 residues. The junction had 6 bases not matched to a gene; V was cut back by 0 bases and J by 2 bases. CDR1 SQVTM and CDR2 ANQGSEA come from the germline V gene.

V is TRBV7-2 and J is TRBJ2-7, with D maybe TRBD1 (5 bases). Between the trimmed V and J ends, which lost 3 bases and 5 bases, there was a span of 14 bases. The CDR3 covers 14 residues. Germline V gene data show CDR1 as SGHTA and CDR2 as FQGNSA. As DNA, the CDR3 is TGTGCCAGCAGCTTGGCAGGGCGCCCGAACGAGCAGTACTTC. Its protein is CASSLAGRPNEQYF.

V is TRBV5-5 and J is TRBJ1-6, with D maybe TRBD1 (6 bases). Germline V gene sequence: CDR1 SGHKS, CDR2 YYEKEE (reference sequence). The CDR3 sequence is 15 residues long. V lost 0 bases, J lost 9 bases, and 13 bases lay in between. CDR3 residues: CASSLAQGYVSPLHF. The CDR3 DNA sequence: TGTGCCAGCAGCTTGGCCCAGGGGTACGTTTCACCCCTCCACTTT.